Described below is a single T cell receptor beta chain sequence and its context. The antigen is undetermined. The data are from a study of cytomegalovirus exposure and HLA in healthy donors. The study's findings and limits: TCR beta chains associated with HLA were, in a later analysis, more clonally expanded than equally common others. In an earlier analysis, productive rearrangement rates for most beta V segments clustered near 87% or 30%. A few chains linked to CMV were shown in vitro to be specific for CMV antigens. The only immune exposure information that was available was CMV serostatus.

Amplification used 60 Vbeta primers and 13 Jbeta primers. This table comes from immunoSEQ multiplex PCR, and its TCRdb copy is limited to in-frame clones, with some not included. The repertoire consists of 85,000 to 100,000 clones, with more than 75% occurring once and the leading ten covering 0.7% to 0.85%. V shed 7 bases, J shed 6 bases, and the junction held 9 bases outside the gene matches. There are 14 residues in the CDR3. Germline V gene lookup returns CDR1 LNHDA and CDR2 SQIVND (reference sequence). The receptor's source is a woman aged 55-69 years in good health and CMV-seronegative. V is TRBV19 and J is TRBJ2-1; 7 bases line up with TRBD2. Sequenced material: PBMCs. CDR3 DNA: TGTGCCAGTACCGCGGGAGTAACTTTCAATGAGCAGTTCTTC. Protein product: CASTAGVTFNEQFF.